This TCR beta chain is from a study of control samples from healthy donors and cancer patients. Only in-frame clones appear in the TCRdb table, and some are missing; sequencing was by immunoSEQ multiplex PCR. Counted here are 90,000 to 100,000 clones, about four fifths occurring once; the ten biggest clones make up over 9.5%. Germline V gene data show CDR1 as WNHNN and CDR2 as SYGVQD (reference sequence). CDR3 length: 15 residues. The trim removed 6 bases at V and 6 bases at J, leaving 6 bases unmatched. Material: blood. This TCR derives from a woman younger than 45 in good health. The chain carries TRBV10-1 and TRBJ2-1, with 12 bases that match TRBD2. The CDR3 loop reads CASSPSGGAGNEQFF. CDR3 nucleotide sequence: TGCGCCAGCAGCCCTAGCGGGGGGGCGGGCAATGAGCAGTTCTTC.